This is a list of T cell receptor beta chains from one sample in a study of post-analysis software for immune sequencing data. MiXCR was run by TCRdb on the PCR reads, yielding one entry per CDR3 protein. The sample shows hundreds of thousands of distinct CDR3 sequences, roughly 40% of them seen only once. Sequences were obtained from blood. These receptors all stem from a girl between 10 and 17 years old with multiple sclerosis. Each CDR3 is given with its conserved first and last residue. D genes are given only for firm matches. The size of a clone is reported for some rows only, either as once, few or many, or as a class for expanded clones.

>.|TRBV5-5|TRBJ2-3|.
TGTGCCAGCAGCCCCGGACAGAGGAGCACAGATACGCAGTATTTT
CASSPGQRSTDTQYF
>.|TRBV7-2|TRBJ1-1|.
TGTGCCAGCAGCTTAGTAGGGGGAGAAGAAGCTTTCTTT
CASSLVGGEEAFF
>few|TRBV3-1|TRBJ1-2|.
TGTGCCAGCAGCCAAAAGGGGTTCGGCTATGGCTACACCTTC
CASSQKGFGYGYTF
>.|TRBV7-2|TRBJ2-5|TRBD1
TGTGCCAGCAGCTTTGACAGGGGACAAGAGACCCAGTACTTC
CASSFDRGQETQYF
>.|TRBV12-3/TRBV12-4|TRBJ2-3|TRBD2
TGTGCCAGCAGCCCAACGGGTATGGGGGGGGATGCGCAGTATTTT
CASSPTGMGGDAQYF
>.|TRBV12-3/TRBV12-4|TRBJ1-5|TRBD1
TGTGCCAGCAGTTTGGGGGACAGGGTTAATAGCAATCAGCCCCAGCATTTT
CASSLGDRVNSNQPQHF
>.|TRBV2|TRBJ2-7|.
TGTGCCAGGCAGTCTCGGGGTGGCGGGGACGACGAGCAGTACTTC
CARQSRGGGDDEQYF
>few|TRBV20-1|TRBJ2-7|TRBD1
TGCAGCGTCAACAGGGGACCGGGCTACGAGCAGTACTTC
CSVNRGPGYEQYF
>.|TRBV7-3|TRBJ2-1|TRBD2
TGTGCCAGCAGCTCGGGGGGGCTTGACAATGAGCAGTTCTTC
CASSSGGLDNEQFF
>few|TRBV20-1|TRBJ1-2|.
TGCAGTGCTGTCCCCTTGATATTGGGAGACTATGGCTACACCTTC
CSAVPLILGDYGYTF
>.|TRBV29-1|TRBJ2-7|TRBD2
TGCAGCGTTGAAGGACTAGCGGGACGTTCGGGCGAGCAGTACTTC
CSVEGLAGRSGEQYF
>.|TRBV7-9|TRBJ2-1|TRBD2
TGTGCCAGCAGCTTAAGGCTAGCGGGAGGTCCCCTCTACAATGAGCAGTTCTTC
CASSLRLAGGPLYNEQFF
>once|TRBV12-3/TRBV12-4|TRBJ1-4|.
TGTGCCAGCAGTTTACAACCGGGAACCCTGGGGGAAAAACTGTTTTTT
CASSLQPGTLGEKLFF
>.|TRBV20-1|TRBJ1-1|.
TGCAGTGCTAGAGAAGGGCCTGAAGCTTTCTTT
CSAREGPEAFF
>.|TRBV10-3|TRBJ2-3|TRBD2
TGTGCCATCAGTGAGTCTGGGACTAGCGGGGCAGATACGCAGTATTTT
CAISESGTSGADTQYF
>few|TRBV6-5|TRBJ2-7|TRBD2
TGTGCCAGCATTGGCGGGGGGTACATAGGCGAGCAGTACTTC
CASIGGGYIGEQYF